This is a list of T cell receptor beta chains from one sample in a study of graft-versus-host responses after intestinal transplantation. Data came from immunoSEQ multiplex PCR; TCRdb stores just in-frame clones and leaves some out. Of 9,500 to 10,000 clones in the sample, about 93% are singletons; the top ten hold about 2.2%. Sample: PBMCs, taken 8 days after intestinal transplant. All receptors derive from a human patient who received an intestinal transplant, so some T cells may come from the graft donor. The conserved cysteine and the conserved F or W are not part of the CDR3 here.

CDR3aa: ASSLRGPVPGELF
j_gene: TRBJ2-2
v_gene: TRBV7-9

CDR3aa: ASSLSGNQPQH
j_gene: TRBJ1-5
v_gene: TRBV27

CDR3aa: ASSLSRTGGEQTQY
j_gene: TRBJ2-5
v_gene: TRBV28

CDR3aa: SVEVGGSPSSYNEQF
j_gene: TRBJ2-1
v_gene: TRBV29-1

CDR3aa: ASSLPPETQY
j_gene: TRBJ2-5
v_gene: TRBV7-9

CDR3aa: ASSSTGVHTEAF
j_gene: TRBJ1-1
v_gene: TRBV7-8

CDR3aa: ASSYRLAPYNEQF
j_gene: TRBJ2-1
v_gene: TRBV6-6

CDR3aa: ASSWGAAYEQY
j_gene: TRBJ2-7
v_gene: TRBV7-2

CDR3aa: ASRGLAGGLDTQY
j_gene: TRBJ2-3
v_gene: TRBV19

CDR3aa: ASSTRTSGGASSYNEQF
j_gene: TRBJ2-1
v_gene: TRBV7-8

CDR3aa: ASSSRTSGMVEQY
j_gene: TRBJ2-7
v_gene: TRBV27

CDR3aa: ASSVPTDTQY
j_gene: TRBJ2-3
v_gene: TRBV9

CDR3aa: ASSLGDRLYEQY
j_gene: TRBJ2-7
v_gene: TRBV11-2

CDR3aa: ASSHIGQSNQPQH
j_gene: TRBJ1-5
v_gene: TRBV4-1

CDR3aa: ASSVTPLTVQH
j_gene: TRBJ1-5
v_gene: TRBV9

CDR3aa: ASSIGGGAGEQF
j_gene: TRBJ2-1
v_gene: TRBV19

CDR3aa: ASSPSPGTDSYEQY
j_gene: TRBJ2-7
v_gene: TRBV18

CDR3aa: ASSPLSWSEQY
j_gene: TRBJ2-7
v_gene: TRBV28

CDR3aa: ASSIGSLNEQY
j_gene: -
v_gene: TRBV19

CDR3aa: ASSEDTAGPVYEQY
j_gene: TRBJ2-7
v_gene: TRBV10-1

CDR3aa: ASSGTSGGRSPYEQY
j_gene: TRBJ2-7
v_gene: TRBV6-1

CDR3aa: ASSPGQGGEQY
j_gene: TRBJ2-7
v_gene: TRBV5-6

CDR3aa: ASSVDPGQAITGELF
j_gene: TRBJ2-2
v_gene: TRBV9

CDR3aa: SVRGVQGFGTDTQY
j_gene: TRBJ2-3
v_gene: TRBV29-1

CDR3aa: ASSLRVAGGPQETQY
j_gene: TRBJ2-5
v_gene: TRBV11-3

CDR3aa: ASSLIFPEDSPLH
j_gene: TRBJ1-6
v_gene: TRBV28

CDR3aa: ASSLGLLETYEQY
j_gene: TRBJ2-7
v_gene: TRBV5-4

CDR3aa: ASAPKGGQGREKLF
j_gene: TRBJ1-4
v_gene: TRBV21-1

CDR3aa: ASSPLAGGPHTGELF
j_gene: TRBJ2-2
v_gene: TRBV28

CDR3aa: ALPDTTNYGYT
j_gene: TRBJ1-2
v_gene: TRBV7-9

CDR3aa: ASSHGGTGIGQTQY
j_gene: TRBJ2-5
v_gene: TRBV7-8

CDR3aa: ASSPVGTLAEQY
j_gene: TRBJ2-7
v_gene: TRBV7-3

CDR3aa: ASSQGWGRNTEAF
j_gene: TRBJ1-1
v_gene: TRBV4-1